Sequencing of this T cell receptor (beta chain) was carried out in a study of beta chain features in type 1 diabetes (dated by TCRdb to 2016 to 2019). Context from the whole study: Mean age, gender distribution, total cell number and subset yield did not differ between patients and healthy donors. Whereas all 30 or so donors provided naive and central memory subsets, regulatory and stem cell-like memory subsets were isolated from just 8 patients and about 8 healthy donors. Across all samples, about 110 million sorted cells were examined, and cell number per subset correlated strongly with RNA yield. In the study, TCRB repertoires of sorted circulating CD4+ T cell subsets from recently diagnosed type 1 diabetes patients were compared with those of matched healthy donors. Here is what the overall study found, with its caveats: Patients with type 1 diabetes made fewer insertions and deleted more nucleotides at VDJ recombination sites, implying thymic rearrangement abnormalities. PCR might favor shorter templates, but patient and control samples were amplified and corrected together, so any skew would affect both groups equally. Naive, central memory and regulatory TCRB repertoires appeared more similar among patients than among healthy donors. Type 1 diabetes patients showed a moderate but significant shortening of TCRB CDR3 length in all four CD4+ subsets. Because cDNA was sequenced instead of genomic DNA, highly expressing activated cells could be over-represented, though the groups showed no difference in activation or CD3 levels. Because the HLA sub-analyses included only small numbers of individuals, any influence of HLA type on TCRB rearrangement was left unresolved.

From each donor, a single peripheral blood sample of 100 to 150 mL on average was drawn into heparinised tubes. Naive, central memory, regulatory and stem cell-like memory CD4+ T cells were sorted on a BD FACSAria II using a panel including CD45RO, CCR7, CD25, CD127, CD95 and CD27. Purity was above 95% for every sorted population. Right away, PBMCs were isolated by Lymphoprep density gradient centrifugation and were stained directly, with no culture step. Samples were stained and sorted in pairs, with one healthy donor and one patient per experiment, so that batch effects were minimized. All of the isolated RNA was reverse transcribed with the High Capacity cDNA Reverse Transcription Kit, so expressed TCRB transcripts were sequenced. Deep immunoSEQ sequencing was applied to naive, central memory and regulatory T cell samples, giving an average of around 3.8 million total reads per sample. Sorted cells were lysed in RLT buffer, and RNA was extracted using DNase-treated RNeasy Micro or Mini kits according to cell number. To prevent cross-contamination, each cell subset was processed individually, whereas patient and healthy donor samples were processed jointly. TCRB sequences were amplified from cDNA with the immunoSEQ multiplex PCR, producing 87-bp fragments spanning the CDR3 region. The amplicons were sequenced using the Illumina HiSeq platform. From the authors' description of their analysis: Synthetic template baselines were used to correct PCR bias computationally, reads within Hamming distance 2 were collapsed together, and singletons that could not be merged were discarded. By aligning reads against IMGT, V, D and J genes, CDR3 length, and insertions or deletions at six rearrangement sites were assigned. Within each subset, clonotype counts were normalized to sorted cell number, and only after that were true diversity and Gini coefficients computed with the tcR R package. Repertoire sharing was quantified using the overlap coefficient calculated on TCRB nucleotide sequences. Out-of-frame TCRB sequences from naive cells were analyzed as a proxy for the pre-selection repertoire. TCRdb took over this immuneACCESS table, retaining in-frame rearrangements with V and J assigned. Such tables are incomplete; in checked studies, under half of the missing clones stem from an unresolved V gene, and the remainder is unexplained. That table gives V, J and clone size, and the DNA gave D and trimming. The sample table lists under 550,000 clones, about an eighth of them with a count of one. The ten largest account for 0.045% to 0.05% of the sample.

The CDR3 spans 14 residues, from the cysteine through the phenylalanine. Here the CDR3 DNA is all that survives: 42 bases in frame from base 1. From a lookup of the germline V gene, CDR1 and CDR2 are SGHRS and YFSETQ. The germline V and J ends show losses of 4 bases and 4 bases respectively, and no gene match explains 6 bases of the junction. A word on this clone: Its specific antigen is unknown. Base qualities are not provided; no much larger clone lies one nucleotide away.

The V gene is TRBV5-1 and the J gene is TRBJ1-2; 8 bases in the junction line up with TRBD1. The receptor's source is a woman between 18 and 30 years old in good health. Sample: naive CD4+ T cells from blood. What the cell subset or site label conveys for this sample: true naive CD4+ T cells. The DNA sequence is given as TGCGCCAGCAGCCCCGGACAGGGCGGCTATGGCTACACCTTC. It translates to CASSPGQGGYGYTF.